This TCR beta chain was captured in a study of cytomegalovirus exposure and HLA in healthy donors. As for this clone: What it binds is not known.

Broader study findings: Most CMV-associated TCR beta chains appeared HLA-restricted in a later analysis. TRBV6-2, TRBV6-3 and other indistinguishable V segments were excluded. Likely technical artifact: a cluster of highly shared sequence variants.

The germline CDR1 and CDR2 sequences are ENHRY and SYGVKD. The V end was cut by 10 bases, the J end by 2 bases, with 8 bases between. This CDR3 comprises 11 residues. A multiplex PCR was run with 60 Vbeta primers and 13 Jbeta primers. Data came from immunoSEQ multiplex PCR; TCRdb stores just in-frame clones and leaves some out. Found here are tens of thousands of clones, 70% to 85% of them singletons; the top ten hold under 25%. The sequenced sample consisted of PBMCs. The clonotype was recovered from a woman aged 50 to 60 in good health and CMV-seropositive. This chain links TRBV10-3 with TRBJ1-2, with D perhaps matching TRBD1 (6 bases). CDR3 sequence reads: CATRGNYGYTF. CDR3 nucleotide sequence: TGTGCCACCAGGGGCAACTATGGCTACACCTTC.